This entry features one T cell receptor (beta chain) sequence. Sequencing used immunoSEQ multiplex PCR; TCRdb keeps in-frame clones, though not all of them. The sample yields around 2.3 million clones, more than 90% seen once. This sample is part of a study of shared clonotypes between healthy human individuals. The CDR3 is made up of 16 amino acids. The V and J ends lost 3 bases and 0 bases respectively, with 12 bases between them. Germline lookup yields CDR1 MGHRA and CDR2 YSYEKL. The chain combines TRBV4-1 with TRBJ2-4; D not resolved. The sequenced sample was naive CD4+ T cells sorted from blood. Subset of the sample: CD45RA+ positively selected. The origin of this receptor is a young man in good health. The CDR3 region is CASSQPPEGAKNIQYF. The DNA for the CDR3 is TGCGCCAGCAGCCAGCCCCCGGAAGGAGCCAAAAACATTCAGTACTTC.